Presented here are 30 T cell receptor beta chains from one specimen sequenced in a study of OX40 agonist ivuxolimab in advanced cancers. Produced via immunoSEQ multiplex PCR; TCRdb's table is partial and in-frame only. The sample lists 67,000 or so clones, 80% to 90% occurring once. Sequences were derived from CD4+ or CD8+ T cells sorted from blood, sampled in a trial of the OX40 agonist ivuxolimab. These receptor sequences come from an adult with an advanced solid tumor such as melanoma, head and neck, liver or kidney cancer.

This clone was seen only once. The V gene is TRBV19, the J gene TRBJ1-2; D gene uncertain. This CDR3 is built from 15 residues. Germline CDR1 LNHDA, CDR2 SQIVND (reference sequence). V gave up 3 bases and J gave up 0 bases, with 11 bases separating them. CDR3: CASSINPRANYGYTF. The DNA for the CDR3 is TGTGCCAGTAGTATCAATCCCAGAGCTAACTATGGCTACACCTTC.

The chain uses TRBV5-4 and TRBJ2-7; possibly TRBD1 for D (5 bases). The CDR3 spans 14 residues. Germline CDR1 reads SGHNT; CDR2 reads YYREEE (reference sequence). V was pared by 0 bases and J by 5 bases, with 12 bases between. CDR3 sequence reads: CASSLGGAYHEQYF. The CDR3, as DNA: TGTGCCAGCAGCTTGGGGGGCGCGTACCACGAGCAGTACTTC. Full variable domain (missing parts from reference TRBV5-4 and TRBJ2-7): ETGVTQSPTHLIKTRGQQVTLRCSSQSGHNTVSWYQQALGQGPQFIFQYYREEENGRGNFPPRFSGLQFPNYSSELNVNALELDDSALYLCASSLGGAYHEQYFGPGTRLTVT.

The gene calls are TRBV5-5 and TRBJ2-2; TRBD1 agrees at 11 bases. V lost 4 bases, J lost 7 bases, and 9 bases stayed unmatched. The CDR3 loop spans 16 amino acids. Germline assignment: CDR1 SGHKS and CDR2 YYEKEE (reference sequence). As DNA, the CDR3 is TGTGCCAGCAGCAAAAGGACAGGGGGCATTGGCGGGGAGCTGTTTTTT. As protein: CASSKRTGGIGGELFF.

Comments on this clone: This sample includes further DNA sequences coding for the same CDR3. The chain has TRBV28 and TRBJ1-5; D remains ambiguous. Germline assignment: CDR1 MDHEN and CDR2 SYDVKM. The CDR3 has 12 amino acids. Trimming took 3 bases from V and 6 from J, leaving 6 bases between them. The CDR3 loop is CASSFLSQPQHF. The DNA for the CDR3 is TGTGCCAGCAGTTTCTTGAGTCAGCCCCAGCATTTT.

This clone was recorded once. The CDR3 loop reads CASSPPGRGYTF. The CDR3 DNA sequence: TGTGCCAGCAGCCCCCCGGGGCGTGGCTACACCTTC. The rearrangement links TRBV7-2 to TRBJ1-2; D is possibly TRBD1 (5 bases). Germline CDR1 and CDR2: SGHTA and FQGNSA. The ends were cut back, 5 bases at V and 7 bases at J, with 11 bases in the middle. This CDR3 comprises 12 residues.

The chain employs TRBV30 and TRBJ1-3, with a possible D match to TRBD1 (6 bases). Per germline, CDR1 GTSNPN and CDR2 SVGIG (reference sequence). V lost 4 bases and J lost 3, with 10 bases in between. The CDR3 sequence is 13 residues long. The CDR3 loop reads CAWNTGIGNTIYF. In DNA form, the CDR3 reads TGTGCCTGGAATACAGGGATTGGAAACACCATATATTTT.

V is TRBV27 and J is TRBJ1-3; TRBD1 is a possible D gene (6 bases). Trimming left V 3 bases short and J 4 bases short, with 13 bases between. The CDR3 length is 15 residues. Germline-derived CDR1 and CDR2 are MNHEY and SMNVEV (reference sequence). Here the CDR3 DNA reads TGTGCCAGCAGTTTTACAGGGAGGATAGGAAACACCATATATTTT. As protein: CASSFTGRIGNTIYF.

CDR3 amino acids: CASSVRTGNYGYTF. The CDR3 coding sequence is TGTGCCAGCAGTGTCCGGACAGGGAATTATGGCTACACCTTC. The chain recombines TRBV2 with TRBJ1-2, with 8 bases aligning to TRBD1. The CDR3 loop spans 14 amino acids. The V gene end was trimmed by 4 bases and the J gene end by 5 bases; junction bases not matched to a gene: 6. Germline CDR1 reads SNHLY; CDR2 reads FYNNEI.

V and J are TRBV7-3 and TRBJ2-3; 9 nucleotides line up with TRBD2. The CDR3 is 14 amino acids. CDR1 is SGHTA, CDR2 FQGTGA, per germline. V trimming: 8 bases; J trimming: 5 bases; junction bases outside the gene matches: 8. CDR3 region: CASAAGGPGDTQYF. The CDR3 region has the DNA TGTGCCAGCGCGGCGGGGGGGCCTGGAGATACGCAGTATTTT.

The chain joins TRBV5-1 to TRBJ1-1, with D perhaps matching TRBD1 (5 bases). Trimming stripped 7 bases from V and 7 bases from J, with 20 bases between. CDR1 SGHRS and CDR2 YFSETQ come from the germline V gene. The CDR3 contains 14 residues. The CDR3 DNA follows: TGCGCCAGCGGCGATCCGGGACGGAAAATTGAAGCTTTCTTT. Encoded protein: CASGDPGRKIEAFF.

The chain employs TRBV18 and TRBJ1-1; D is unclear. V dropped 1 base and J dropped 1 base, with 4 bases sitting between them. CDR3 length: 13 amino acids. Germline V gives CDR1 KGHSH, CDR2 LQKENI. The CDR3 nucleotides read TGTGCCAGCTCACCACAGACGAACACTGAAGCTTTCTTT. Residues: CASSPQTNTEAFF.

The CDR3 loop is CAWSADPRIYGYTF. CDR3 DNA sequence: TGTGCCTGGAGTGCGGACCCTCGGATCTATGGCTACACCTTC. V and J are TRBV30 and TRBJ1-2; D remains ambiguous. This CDR3 spans 14 amino acids. Looked up from germline, CDR1 is GTSNPN and CDR2 is SVGIG (reference sequence). The V end was cut by 1 base, the J end by 4 bases, with 13 bases between.

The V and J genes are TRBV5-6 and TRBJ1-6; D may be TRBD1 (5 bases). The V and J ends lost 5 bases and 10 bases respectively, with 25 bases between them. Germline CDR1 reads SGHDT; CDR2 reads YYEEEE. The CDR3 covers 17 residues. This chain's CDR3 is CASRSREWAGPESPLHF. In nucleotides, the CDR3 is TGTGCCAGCAGAAGTCGCGAGTGGGCAGGGCCTGAATCACCCCTCCACTTT. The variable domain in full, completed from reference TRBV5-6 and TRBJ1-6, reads DAGVTQSPTHLIKTRGQQVTLRCSPKSGHDTVSWYQQALGQGPQFIFQYYEEEERQRGNFPDRFSGHQFPNYSSELNVNALLLGDSALYLCASRSREWAGPESPLHFGNGTRLTVT.

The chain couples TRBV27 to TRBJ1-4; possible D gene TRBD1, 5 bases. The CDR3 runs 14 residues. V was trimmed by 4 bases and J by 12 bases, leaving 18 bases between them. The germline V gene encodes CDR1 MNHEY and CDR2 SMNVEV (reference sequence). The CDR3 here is CASSSADSGGELFF. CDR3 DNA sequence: TGTGCCAGCAGTTCCGCCGACAGCGGAGGAGAACTGTTTTTT.

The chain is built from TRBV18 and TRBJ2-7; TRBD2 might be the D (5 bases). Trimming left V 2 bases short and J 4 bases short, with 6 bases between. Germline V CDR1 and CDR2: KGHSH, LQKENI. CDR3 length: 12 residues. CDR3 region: CASSPGLYEQYF. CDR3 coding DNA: TGTGCCAGCTCACCAGGACTTTACGAGCAGTACTTC. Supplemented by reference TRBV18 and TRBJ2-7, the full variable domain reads NAGVMQNPRHLVRRRGQEARLRCSPMKGHSHVYWYRQLPEEGLKFMVYLQKENIIDESGMPKERFSAEFPKEGPSILRIQQVVRGDSAAYFCASSPGLYEQYFGPGTRLTVT.

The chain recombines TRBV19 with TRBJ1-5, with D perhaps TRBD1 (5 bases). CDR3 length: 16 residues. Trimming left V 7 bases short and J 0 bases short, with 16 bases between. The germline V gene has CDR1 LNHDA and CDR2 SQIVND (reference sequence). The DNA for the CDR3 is TGTGCCAGTAACTCCGGGACGGGTTATAGCAATCAGCCCCAGCATTTT. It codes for CASNSGTGYSNQPQHF. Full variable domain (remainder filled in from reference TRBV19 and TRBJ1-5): DGGITQSPKYLFRKEGQNVTLSCEQNLNHDAMYWYRQDPGQGLRLIYYSQIVNDFQKGDIAEGYSVSREKKESFPLTVTSAQKNPTAFYLCASNSGTGYSNQPQHFGDGTRLSIL.

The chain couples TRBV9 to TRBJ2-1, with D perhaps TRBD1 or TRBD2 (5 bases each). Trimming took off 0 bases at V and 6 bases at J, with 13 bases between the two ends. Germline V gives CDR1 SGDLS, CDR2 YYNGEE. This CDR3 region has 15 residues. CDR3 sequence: CASSVDGSRGNEQFF. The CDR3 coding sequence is TGTGCCAGCAGCGTAGATGGTTCGAGGGGCAATGAGCAGTTCTTC.

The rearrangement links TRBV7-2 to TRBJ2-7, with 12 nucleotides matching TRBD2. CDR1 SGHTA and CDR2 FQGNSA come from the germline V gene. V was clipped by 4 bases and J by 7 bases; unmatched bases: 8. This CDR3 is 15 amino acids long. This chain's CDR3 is CASSSLAGGPWEQYF. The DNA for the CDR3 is TGTGCCAGCAGCTCTCTAGCGGGGGGGCCGTGGGAGCAGTACTTC.

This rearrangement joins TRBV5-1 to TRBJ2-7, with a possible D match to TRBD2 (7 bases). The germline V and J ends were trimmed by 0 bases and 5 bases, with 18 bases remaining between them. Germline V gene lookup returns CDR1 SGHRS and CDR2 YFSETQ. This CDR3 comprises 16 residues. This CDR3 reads CASSLGPGGGPHEQYF. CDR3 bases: TGCGCCAGCAGCTTGGGGCCGGGCGGGGGCCCGCACGAGCAGTACTTC.

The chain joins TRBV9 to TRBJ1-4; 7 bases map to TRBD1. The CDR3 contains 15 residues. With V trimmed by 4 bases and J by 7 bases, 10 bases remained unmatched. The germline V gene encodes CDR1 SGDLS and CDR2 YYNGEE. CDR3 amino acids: CASSKLTGSGEKLFF. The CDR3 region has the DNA TGTGCCAGCAGCAAACTGACAGGGAGTGGTGAAAAACTGTTTTTT.

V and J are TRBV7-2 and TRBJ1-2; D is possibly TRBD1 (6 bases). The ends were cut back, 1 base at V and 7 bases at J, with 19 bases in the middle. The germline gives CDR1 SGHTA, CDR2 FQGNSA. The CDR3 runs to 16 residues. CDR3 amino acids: CASSLVALRGVPGYTF. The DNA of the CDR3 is TGTGCCAGCAGCTTAGTGGCGCTAAGGGGGGTTCCTGGCTACACCTTC.

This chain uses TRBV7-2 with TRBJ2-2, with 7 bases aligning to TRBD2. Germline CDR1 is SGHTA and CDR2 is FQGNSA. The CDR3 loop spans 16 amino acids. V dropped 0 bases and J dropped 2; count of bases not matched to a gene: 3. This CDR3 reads CASSLAGGINTGELFF. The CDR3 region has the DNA TGTGCCAGCAGCTTAGCGGGAGGGATCAACACCGGGGAGCTGTTTTTT.

The CDR3 DNA follows: TGTGCCAGCAGCTTACCGGGGACGAGTCGCTGGTACGAGCAGTACTTC. This translates into CASSLPGTSRWYEQYF. The chain links TRBV11-2 to TRBJ2-5; D could derive from TRBD1 or TRBD2 (5 bases each). The J call may not be correct, given that the DNA end is closer to TRBJ2-7. The CDR3 is 16 amino acids. Germline CDR1 is SGHAT and CDR2 is FQNNGV.

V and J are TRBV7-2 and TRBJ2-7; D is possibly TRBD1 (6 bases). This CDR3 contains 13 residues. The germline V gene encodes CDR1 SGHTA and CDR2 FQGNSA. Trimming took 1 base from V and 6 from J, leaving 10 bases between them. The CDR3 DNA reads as TGTGCCAGCAGCTTAGAAACAGGGCGCGAGCAGTACTTC. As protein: CASSLETGREQYF.

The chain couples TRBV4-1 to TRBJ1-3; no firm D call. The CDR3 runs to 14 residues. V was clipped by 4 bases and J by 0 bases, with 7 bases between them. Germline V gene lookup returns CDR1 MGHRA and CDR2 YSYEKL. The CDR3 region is CASSRASSGNTIYF. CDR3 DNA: TGCGCCAGCAGCCGGGCGTCCTCTGGAAACACCATATATTTT.

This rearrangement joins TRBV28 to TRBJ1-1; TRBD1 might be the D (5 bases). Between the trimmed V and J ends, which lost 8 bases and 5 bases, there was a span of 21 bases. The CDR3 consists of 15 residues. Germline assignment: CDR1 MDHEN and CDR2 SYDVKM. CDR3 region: CASSSLVRGWTEAFF. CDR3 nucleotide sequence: TGTGCCAGCTCGAGTTTGGTTAGGGGATGGACTGAAGCTTTCTTT.

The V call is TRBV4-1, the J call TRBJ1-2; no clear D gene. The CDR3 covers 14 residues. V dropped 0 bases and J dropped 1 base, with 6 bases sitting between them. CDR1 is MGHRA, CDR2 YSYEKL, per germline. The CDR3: CASSQENLNYGYTF. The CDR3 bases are TGCGCCAGCAGCCAAGAAAACCTTAACTATGGCTACACCTTC.

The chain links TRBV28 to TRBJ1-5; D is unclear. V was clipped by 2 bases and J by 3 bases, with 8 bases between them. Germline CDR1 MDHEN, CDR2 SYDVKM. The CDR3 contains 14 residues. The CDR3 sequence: CASSLPNTNQPQHF. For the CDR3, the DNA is TGTGCCAGCAGTTTACCTAACACCAATCAGCCCCAGCATTTT.

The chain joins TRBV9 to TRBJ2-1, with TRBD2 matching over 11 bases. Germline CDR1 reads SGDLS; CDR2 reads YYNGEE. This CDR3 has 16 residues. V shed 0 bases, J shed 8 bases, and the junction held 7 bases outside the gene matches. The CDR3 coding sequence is TGTGCCAGCAGCGTAGTTATAGCGGGGGGGTCGGATGAGCAGTTCTTC. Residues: CASSVVIAGGSDEQFF. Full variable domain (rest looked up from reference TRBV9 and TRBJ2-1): DSGVTQTPKHLITATGQRVTLRCSPRSGDLSVYWYQQSLDQGLQFLIQYYNGEERAKGNILERFSAQQFPDLHSELNLSSLELGDSALYFCASSVVIAGGSDEQFFGPGTRLTVL.

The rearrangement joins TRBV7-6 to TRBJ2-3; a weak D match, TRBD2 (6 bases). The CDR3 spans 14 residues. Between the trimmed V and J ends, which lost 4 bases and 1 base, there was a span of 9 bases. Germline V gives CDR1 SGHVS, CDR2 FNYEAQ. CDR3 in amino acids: CASSWRAGTDTQYF. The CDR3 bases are TGTGCCAGCAGCTGGAGGGCCGGCACAGATACGCAGTATTTT. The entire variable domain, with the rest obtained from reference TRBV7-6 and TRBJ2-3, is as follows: GAGVSQSPRYKVTKRGQDVALRCDPISGHVSLYWYRQALGQGPEFLTYFNYEAQQDKSGLPNDRFSAERPEGSISTLTIQRTEQRDSAMYRCASSWRAGTDTQYFGPGTRLTVL.